This T cell receptor beta chain was captured by sequencing in a study of T-cell memory formation after mild COVID-19. Broader study findings: CD4+ contracting clones were mainly CM and EM; CD8+ ones, EMRA. Researchers found some responding clones in pre-infection memory, a sign that cross-reactive memory joined.

With respect to this clonotype: Its antigen is not identified.

TCRdb re-called the 5' RACE reads with MiXCR, one entry per CDR3 protein. The sample includes approximately 180,000 distinct CDR3 sequences, 16% of them seen just once. Germline CDR1 and CDR2: SGHDN and FVKESK. The CDR3 consists of 15 residues. The V and J ends lost 6 bases and 6 bases, in that order; junction bases with no gene match: 8. Specimen: PBMCs or a T cell subset sorted from them (not recorded which). The clonotype originates from an adult woman who had mild COVID-19 (a few samples of this study predate the infection). Cell type and time point are not known. The genes are TRBV14 and TRBJ2-2; TRBD1 matches 9 bases. The CDR3 DNA reads as TGTGCCAGCAGTCACAGGGGGCCGGGGGCCGGGGAGCTGTTTTTT. Translating it yields CASSHRGPGAGELFF.